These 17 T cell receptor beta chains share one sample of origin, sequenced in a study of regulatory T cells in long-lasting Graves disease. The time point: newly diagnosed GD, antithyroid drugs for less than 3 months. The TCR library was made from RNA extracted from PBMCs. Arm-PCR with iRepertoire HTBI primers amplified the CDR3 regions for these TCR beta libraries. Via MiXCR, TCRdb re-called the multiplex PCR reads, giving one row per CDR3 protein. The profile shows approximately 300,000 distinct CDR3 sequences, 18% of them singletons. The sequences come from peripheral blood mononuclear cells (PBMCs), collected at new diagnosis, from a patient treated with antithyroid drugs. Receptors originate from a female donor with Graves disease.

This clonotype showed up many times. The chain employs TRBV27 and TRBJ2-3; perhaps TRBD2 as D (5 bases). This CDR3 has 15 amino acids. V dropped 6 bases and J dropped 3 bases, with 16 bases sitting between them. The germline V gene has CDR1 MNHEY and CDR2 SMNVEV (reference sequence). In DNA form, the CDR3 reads TGTGCCAGCAGCGCTCCGGGATCCCGGACAGATACGCAGTATTTT. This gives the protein CASSAPGSRTDTQYF.

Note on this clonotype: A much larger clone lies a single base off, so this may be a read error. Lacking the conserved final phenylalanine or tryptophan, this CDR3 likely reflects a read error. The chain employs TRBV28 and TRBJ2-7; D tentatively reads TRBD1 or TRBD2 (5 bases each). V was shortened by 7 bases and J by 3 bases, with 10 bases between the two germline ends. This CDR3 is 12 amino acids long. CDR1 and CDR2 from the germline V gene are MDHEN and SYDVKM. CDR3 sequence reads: CASTGTDYEQYL. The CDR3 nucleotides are TGTGCCAGCACCGGGACCGACTACGAGCAGTACCTC.

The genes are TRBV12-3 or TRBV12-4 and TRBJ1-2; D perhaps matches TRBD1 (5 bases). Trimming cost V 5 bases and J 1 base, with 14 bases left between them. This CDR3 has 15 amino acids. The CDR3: CASSMGQGSNYGYTF. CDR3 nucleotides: TGTGCCAGCAGTATGGGCCAGGGAAGTAACTATGGCTACACCTTC.

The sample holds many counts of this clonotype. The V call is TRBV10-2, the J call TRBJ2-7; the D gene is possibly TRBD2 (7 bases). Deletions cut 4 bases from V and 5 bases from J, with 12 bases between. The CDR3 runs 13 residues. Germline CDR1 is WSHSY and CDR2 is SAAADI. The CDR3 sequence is CASSGRGGDEQYF. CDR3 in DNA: TGCGCCAGCAGTGGGAGAGGGGGGGACGAGCAGTACTTC.

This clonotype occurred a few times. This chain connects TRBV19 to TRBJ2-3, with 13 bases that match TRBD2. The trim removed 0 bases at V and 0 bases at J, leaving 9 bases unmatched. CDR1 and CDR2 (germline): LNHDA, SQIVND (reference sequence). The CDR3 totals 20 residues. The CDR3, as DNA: TGTGCCAGTAGTATAGACTTCGGGACTAGCGGGATAGGGAGCACAGATACGCAGTATTTT. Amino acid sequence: CASSIDFGTSGIGSTDTQYF.

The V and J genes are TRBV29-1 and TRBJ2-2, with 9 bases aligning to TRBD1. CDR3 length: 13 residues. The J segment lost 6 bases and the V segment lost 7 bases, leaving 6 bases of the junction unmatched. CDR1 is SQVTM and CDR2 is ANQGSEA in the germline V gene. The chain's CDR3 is CSAADRGAGELFF. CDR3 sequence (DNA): TGCAGCGCGGCGGACAGGGGCGCCGGGGAGCTGTTTTTT.

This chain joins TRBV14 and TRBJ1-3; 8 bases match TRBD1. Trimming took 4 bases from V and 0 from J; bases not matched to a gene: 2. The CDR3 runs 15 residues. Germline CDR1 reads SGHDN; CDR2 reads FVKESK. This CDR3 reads CASSPGQDSGNTIYF. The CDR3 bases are TGTGCCAGCAGCCCGGGACAGGACTCTGGAAACACCATATATTTT. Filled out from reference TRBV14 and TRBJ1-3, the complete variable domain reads EAGVTQFPSHSVIEKGQTVTLRCDPISGHDNLYWYRRVMGKEIKFLLHFVKESKQDESGMPNNRFLAERTGGTYSTLKVQPAELEDSGVYFCASSPGQDSGNTIYFGEGSWLTVV.

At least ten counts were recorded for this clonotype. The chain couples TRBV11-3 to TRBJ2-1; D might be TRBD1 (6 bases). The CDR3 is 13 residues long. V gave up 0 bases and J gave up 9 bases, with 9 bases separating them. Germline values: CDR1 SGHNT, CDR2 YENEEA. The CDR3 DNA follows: TGTGCCAGCAGCTTAGATTGGGGGCCTGAGCAGTTCTTC. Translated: CASSLDWGPEQFF. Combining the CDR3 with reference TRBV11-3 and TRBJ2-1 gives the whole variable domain EAGVVQSPRYKIIEKKQPVAFWCNPISGHNTLYWYLQNLGQGPELLIRYENEEAVDDSQLPKDRFSAERLKGVDSTLKIQPAELGDSAVYLCASSLDWGPEQFFGPGTRLTVL.

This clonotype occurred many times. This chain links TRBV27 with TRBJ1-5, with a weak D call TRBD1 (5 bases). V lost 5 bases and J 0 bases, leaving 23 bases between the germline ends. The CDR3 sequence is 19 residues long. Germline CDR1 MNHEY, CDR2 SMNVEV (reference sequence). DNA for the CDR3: TGTGCCAGCAGTCCGAAAATGACAACCAGGGCACGTAGCAATCAGCCCCAGCATTTT. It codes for CASSPKMTTRARSNQPQHF.

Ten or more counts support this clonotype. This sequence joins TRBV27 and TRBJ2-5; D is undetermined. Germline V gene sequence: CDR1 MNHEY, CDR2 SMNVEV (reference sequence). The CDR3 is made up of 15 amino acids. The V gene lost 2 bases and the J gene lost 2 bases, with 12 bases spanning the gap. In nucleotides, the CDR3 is TGTGCCAGCAGTTTAGAGTATCAAGATCAAGAGACCCAGTACTTC. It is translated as CASSLEYQDQETQYF.

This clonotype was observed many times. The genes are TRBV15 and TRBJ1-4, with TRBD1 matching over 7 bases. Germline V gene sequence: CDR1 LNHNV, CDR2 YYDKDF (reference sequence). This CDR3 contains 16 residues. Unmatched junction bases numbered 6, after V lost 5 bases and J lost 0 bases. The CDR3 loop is CATSSGQAATNEKLFF. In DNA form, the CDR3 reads TGTGCCACCAGCTCAGGACAGGCGGCAACTAATGAAAAACTGTTTTTT.

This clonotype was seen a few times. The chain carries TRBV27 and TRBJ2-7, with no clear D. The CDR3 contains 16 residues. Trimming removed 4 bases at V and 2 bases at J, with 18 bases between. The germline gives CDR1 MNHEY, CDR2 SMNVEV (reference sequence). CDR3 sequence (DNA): TGTGCCAGCAGTTACTTGTCGCGAGCCTTTACCTACGAGCAGTACTTC. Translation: CASSYLSRAFTYEQYF.

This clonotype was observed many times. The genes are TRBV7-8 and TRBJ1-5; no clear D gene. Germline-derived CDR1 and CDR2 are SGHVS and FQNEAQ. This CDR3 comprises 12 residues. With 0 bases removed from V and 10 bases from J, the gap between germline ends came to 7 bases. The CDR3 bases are TGTGCCAGCAGCTTAGCTGCGGACCCCCAGCATTTT. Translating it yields CASSLAADPQHF. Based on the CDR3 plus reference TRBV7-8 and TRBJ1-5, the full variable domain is GAGVSQSPRYKVAKRGQDVALRCDPISGHVSLFWYQQALGQGPEFLTYFQNEAQLDKSGLPSDRFFAERPEGSVSTLKIQRTQQEDSAVYLCASSLAADPQHFGDGTRLSIL.

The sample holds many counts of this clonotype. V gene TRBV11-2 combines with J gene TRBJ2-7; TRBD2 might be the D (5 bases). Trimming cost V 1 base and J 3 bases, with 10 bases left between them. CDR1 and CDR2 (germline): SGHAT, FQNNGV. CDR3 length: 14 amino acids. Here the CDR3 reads CASSLGPGSYEQYF. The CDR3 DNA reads TGTGCCAGCAGCTTAGGTCCGGGGAGCTACGAGCAGTACTTC.

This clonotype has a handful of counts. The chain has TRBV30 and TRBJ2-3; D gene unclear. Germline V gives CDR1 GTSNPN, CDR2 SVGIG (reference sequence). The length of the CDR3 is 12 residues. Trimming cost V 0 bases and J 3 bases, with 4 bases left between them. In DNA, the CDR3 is TGTGCCTGGAGTGTAGTGACAGATACGCAGTATTTT. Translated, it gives CAWSVVTDTQYF.

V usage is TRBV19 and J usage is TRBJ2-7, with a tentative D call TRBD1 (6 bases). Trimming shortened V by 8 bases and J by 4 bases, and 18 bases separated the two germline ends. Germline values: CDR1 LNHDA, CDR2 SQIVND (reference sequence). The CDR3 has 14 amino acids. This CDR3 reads CASAPGHTIYEQYF. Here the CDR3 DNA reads TGTGCCAGTGCACCGGGACATACGATTTACGAGCAGTACTTC.

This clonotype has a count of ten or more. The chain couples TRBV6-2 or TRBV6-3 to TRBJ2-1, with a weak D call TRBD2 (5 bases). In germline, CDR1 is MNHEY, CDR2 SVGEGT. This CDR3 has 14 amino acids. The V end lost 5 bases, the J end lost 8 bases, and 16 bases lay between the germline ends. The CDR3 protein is CASSGVRTRDEQFF. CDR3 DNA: TGTGCCAGCAGTGGGGTCAGGACGAGGGATGAGCAGTTCTTC.